This entry describes one T cell receptor (beta chain). What it binds is unknown. The data were taken from a study of blood T cells in healthy people across ages. Study-wide results and caveats: Fewer expanded clones and more diversity marked long-lived versus aged donors. CMV status of donors was not determined, possibly confounding expanded clonotype changes.

Samples each yielded at least 6 micrograms of total RNA. A sample-barcoded 5' primer and a J-beta primer mix were used in a second PCR of roughly 7 to 11 cycles. In TCRdb, the 5' RACE reads were re-called with MiXCR into one record per CDR3 protein. The sample lists approximately 800,000 distinct CDR3 sequences; about three fifths were seen once. This receptor was obtained from a young man in good health. Material: blood.

In DNA, the CDR3 is TGTGCCAGCAGTCTCTCAGGCCCCGCGAATGAGCAGTTCTTC. This gives the protein CASSLSGPANEQFF. The chain recombines TRBV7-2 with TRBJ2-1, with D unclear. This CDR3 has 14 amino acids. V lost 6 bases, J lost 7 bases, and 16 bases lay in between. Germline CDR1 and CDR2: SGHTA and FQGNSA.